The 17 T cell receptor beta chains below all came from one sample that was sequenced in a study of shared clonotypes between healthy human individuals. Sequenced by immunoSEQ multiplex PCR; TCRdb stores in-frame clones only, minus some. The sample holds roughly 700,000 clones, about 92% seen once. Sequencing was performed on memory CD8+ T cells from PBMCs. This sample's subset: CD45RO+ cells pooled with CCR7-negative TemRA cells. The origin of the receptors is a man aged 18 to 29 in good health. Some clones in this sample may be carry-over from other donors' samples.

V usage is TRBV19 and J usage is TRBJ1-4; the D gene is possibly TRBD1 (5 bases). In germline, CDR1 is LNHDA, CDR2 SQIVND (reference sequence). Trimming pared 5 bases from V and 13 bases from J, leaving 29 bases between. This CDR3 region has 17 residues. CDR3 nucleotides: TGTGCCAGTAGTTCGGTCGGCAGGGAGGGGATAAATGTCGGACTGTTTTTT. Amino acids: CASSSVGREGINVGLFF.

V usage is TRBV7-2 and J usage is TRBJ2-2, with 7 bases matching TRBD2. The CDR3 spans 15 residues. CDR1 and CDR2 from the germline V gene are SGHTA and FQGNSA. V lost 1 base, J lost 5 bases, and 4 bases stayed unmatched. The CDR3 DNA follows: TGTGCCAGCAGCTTAGGTTGGGAGGGGACCGGGGAGCTGTTTTTT. Translation gives CASSLGWEGTGELFF.

This rearrangement joins TRBV6-5 to TRBJ2-7; 8 bases are shared with TRBD1. The CDR3 length is 15 residues. CDR1 is MNHEY and CDR2 is SVGAGI in the germline V gene. V was pared by 5 bases and J by 5 bases, with 11 bases of the junction left unmatched. CDR3 coding DNA: TGTGCCAGCAGTCCACGACAGGGGAACTACAACGAGCAGTACTTC. Amino acid sequence: CASSPRQGNYNEQYF.

V and J are TRBV5-4 and TRBJ2-7; no clear D gene. V shed 4 bases and J shed 2 bases, with 16 bases lying between them. The CDR3 sequence is 15 residues long. Per the germline V gene, CDR1 is SGHNT and CDR2 is YYREEE (reference sequence). Here the CDR3 reads CASSRFQVGTYEQYF. The DNA for the CDR3 is TGTGCCAGCAGCAGATTTCAGGTGGGGACCTACGAGCAGTACTTC.

The chain joins TRBV7-6 to TRBJ2-7; 7 bases match TRBD2. Germline V CDR1 and CDR2: SGHVS, FNYEAQ. The CDR3 covers 16 residues. V lost 2 bases and J lost 5; bases outside the gene matches: 12. CDR3 protein: CASSLRDAGVYDEQYF. In DNA form, the CDR3 reads TGTGCCAGCAGCTTACGGGATGCGGGAGTATACGACGAGCAGTACTTC.

The chain links TRBV4-2 to TRBJ2-3, with 8 nucleotides matching TRBD2. CDR1 is LGHNA and CDR2 is YNFKEQ in the germline V gene. Trimming at V came to 0 bases and at J to 3 bases, leaving 17 bases not matched to a gene. The CDR3 contains 20 residues. The CDR3 DNA reads as TGTGCCAGCAGCCAAGATCCAGCGGGAGCCGAGGGTTTTGTAACAGATACGCAGTATTTT. Protein sequence: CASSQDPAGAEGFVTDTQYF.

The rearrangement links TRBV27 to TRBJ2-7; D is tentatively TRBD1 or TRBD2 (6 bases each). This CDR3 region has 12 residues. CDR1 is MNHEY and CDR2 is SMNVEV in the germline V gene (reference sequence). V gave up 8 bases and J gave up 2 bases, with 10 bases separating them. The DNA for the CDR3 is TGTGCCAGCGGTCGGGGGCCCTACGAGCAGTACTTC. Translating gives CASGRGPYEQYF.

V gene TRBV28 combines with J gene TRBJ1-1; TRBD1 is a possible D gene (5 bases). Germline CDR1 and CDR2: MDHEN and SYDVKM. The CDR3 is 12 residues long. The ends were cut back, 1 base at V and 7 bases at J, with 7 bases in the middle. For the CDR3, the DNA is TGTGCCAGCAGTTTATCGGGGGTTGAAGCTTTCTTT. Its translation is CASSLSGVEAFF.

J is TRBJ2-7 and V is TRBV27; 12 bases fit TRBD1. CDR3 length: 13 residues. Looked up from germline, CDR1 is MNHEY and CDR2 is SMNVEV (reference sequence). Trimming cost V 5 bases and J 9 bases; bases outside gene matches: 5. The CDR3 sequence is CASSPGTGGRQYF. The CDR3 nucleotides read TGTGCCAGCAGTCCGGGGACAGGGGGCAGGCAGTACTTC.

The genes are TRBV7-2 and TRBJ2-3; the D is unclear. Germline CDR1 is SGHTA and CDR2 is FQGNSA. The ends were cut back, 1 base at V and 2 bases at J, with 13 bases in the middle. CDR3 size: 16 residues. The CDR3 spells CASSLVLDGPTDTQYF. DNA of the CDR3: TGTGCCAGCAGCTTAGTATTGGACGGACCCACAGATACGCAGTATTTT.

This clone appeared a single time. CDR3 sequence: CASSLVRHEQYF. In DNA, the CDR3 is TGTGCCAGCAGCTTAGTGCGACACGAGCAGTACTTC. The chain combines TRBV11-2 with TRBJ2-7, with no clear D. Germline V gene lookup returns CDR1 SGHAT and CDR2 FQNNGV. The V end lost 1 base, the J end lost 5 bases, and 6 bases lay between the germline ends. This CDR3 has 12 residues.

The chain carries TRBV14 and TRBJ2-1; tentative D call: TRBD1 (6 bases). Germline loops: CDR1 SGHDN, CDR2 FVKESK. This CDR3 has 15 amino acids. Between the trimmed V and J ends, which lost 6 bases and 4 bases, there was a span of 16 bases. CDR3 sequence reads: CASSPVRDIYNEQFF. The CDR3 DNA is TGTGCCAGCAGTCCCGTCCGGGACATTTACAATGAGCAGTTCTTC.

The sample holds many counts of this clone. V gene TRBV7-9 combines with J gene TRBJ1-1; D is unclear. Trimming stripped 2 bases from V and 7 bases from J, with 5 bases between. Germline V gene data show CDR1 as SEHNR and CDR2 as FQNEAQ (reference sequence). The CDR3 is 11 residues long. The CDR3 loop reads CASSLFGEAFF. CDR3 DNA: TGTGCCAGCAGCTTATTCGGTGAAGCTTTCTTT.

The rearrangement uses TRBV11-3 and TRBJ2-1; possible D gene TRBD1, 7 bases. The CDR3 length is 14 residues. V lost 4 bases and J lost 7, with 14 bases in between. Germline assignment: CDR1 SGHNT and CDR2 YENEEA. The CDR3 DNA reads TGTGCCAGCAGCTCCCAGGGGGGTGAAAATGAGCAGTTCTTC. Its translation: CASSSQGGENEQFF. Combining the CDR3 with reference TRBV11-3 and TRBJ2-1 gives the whole variable domain EAGVVQSPRYKIIEKKQPVAFWCNPISGHNTLYWYLQNLGQGPELLIRYENEEAVDDSQLPKDRFSAERLKGVDSTLKIQPAELGDSAVYLCASSSQGGENEQFFGPGTRLTVL.

This chain links TRBV4-1 with TRBJ1-4; D uncertain. This CDR3 comprises 16 residues. Trimming pared 0 bases from V and 8 bases from J, leaving 16 bases between. Germline V lookup: CDR1 MGHRA, CDR2 YSYEKL. The CDR3 here is CASSQDPRVGWEKLFF. The CDR3 coding sequence is TGCGCCAGCAGCCAAGATCCGAGGGTAGGATGGGAAAAACTGTTTTTT.

As DNA, the CDR3 is TGTGCCAGCAGCGCCGCGCTATTAGGGCGGTGGGAAGAGACCCAGTACTTC. Protein product: CASSAALLGRWEETQYF. The rearrangement links TRBV9 to TRBJ2-5; no clear D. V shed 3 bases and J shed 3 bases, with 21 bases lying between them. CDR1 SGDLS and CDR2 YYNGEE come from the germline V gene. The CDR3 contains 17 residues.

The V and J genes are TRBV27 and TRBJ2-6; 7 bases agree with TRBD2. Per the germline V gene, CDR1 is MNHEY and CDR2 is SMNVEV (reference sequence). This CDR3 region has 18 residues. V shed 6 bases and J 2 bases; nucleotides not matched to a gene: 13. The CDR3 here is CASSPPGGLTPGANVLTF. The DNA of the CDR3 is TGTGCCAGCAGCCCACCGGGGGGATTAACTCCTGGGGCCAACGTCCTGACTTTC.